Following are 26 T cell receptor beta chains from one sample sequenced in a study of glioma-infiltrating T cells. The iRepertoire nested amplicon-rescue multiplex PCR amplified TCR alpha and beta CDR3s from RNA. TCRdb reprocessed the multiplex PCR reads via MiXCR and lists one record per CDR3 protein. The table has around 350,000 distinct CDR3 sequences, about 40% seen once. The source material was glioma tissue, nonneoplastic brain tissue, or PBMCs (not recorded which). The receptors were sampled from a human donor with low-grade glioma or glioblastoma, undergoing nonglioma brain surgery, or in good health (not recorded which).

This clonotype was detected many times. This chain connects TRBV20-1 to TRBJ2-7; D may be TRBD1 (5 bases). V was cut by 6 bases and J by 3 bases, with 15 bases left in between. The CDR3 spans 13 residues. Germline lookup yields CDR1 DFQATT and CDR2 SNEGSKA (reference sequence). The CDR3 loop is CSAPGPALYEQYF. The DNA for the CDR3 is TGCAGTGCCCCAGGGCCAGCCCTCTACGAGCAGTACTTC.

CDR3 sequence (DNA): TGTGCCAGCATGGCTGGATCAGGAAACACCATATATTTT. Residues: CASMAGSGNTIYF. V usage is TRBV28 and J usage is TRBJ1-3; D remains ambiguous. The CDR3 totals 13 residues. Trimming shortened V by 7 bases and J by 4 bases, and 11 bases separated the two germline ends. In germline, CDR1 is MDHEN, CDR2 SYDVKM.

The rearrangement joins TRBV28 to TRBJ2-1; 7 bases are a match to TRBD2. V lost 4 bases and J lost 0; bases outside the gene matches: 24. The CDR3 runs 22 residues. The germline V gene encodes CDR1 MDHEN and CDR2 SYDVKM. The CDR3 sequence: CASSSTDYTSVRASSSYNEQFF. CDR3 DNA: TGTGCCAGCAGTTCTACCGATTATACTAGCGTGAGGGCCTCGAGCTCCTACAATGAGCAGTTCTTC.

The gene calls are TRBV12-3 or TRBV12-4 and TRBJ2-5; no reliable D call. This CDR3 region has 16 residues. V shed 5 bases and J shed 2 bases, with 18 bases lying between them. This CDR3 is CASSPHHGQAQETQYF. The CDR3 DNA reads TGTGCCAGCAGTCCCCACCACGGCCAGGCGCAAGAGACCCAGTACTTC.

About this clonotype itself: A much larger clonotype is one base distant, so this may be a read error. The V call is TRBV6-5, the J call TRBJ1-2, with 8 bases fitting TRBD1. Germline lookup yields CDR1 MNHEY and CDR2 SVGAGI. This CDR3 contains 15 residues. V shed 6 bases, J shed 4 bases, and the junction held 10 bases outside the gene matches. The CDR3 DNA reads TGTGCCAGCAGGACCACAGGGGGGACTAGCTATGGCTACACCTTC. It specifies CASRTTGGTSYGYTF.

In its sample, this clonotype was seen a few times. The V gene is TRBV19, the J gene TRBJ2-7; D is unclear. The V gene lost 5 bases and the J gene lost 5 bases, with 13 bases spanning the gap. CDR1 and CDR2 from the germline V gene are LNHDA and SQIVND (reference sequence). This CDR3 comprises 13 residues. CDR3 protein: CASSRGIAHEQYF. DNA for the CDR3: TGTGCCAGTAGTCGCGGAATTGCCCACGAGCAGTACTTC.

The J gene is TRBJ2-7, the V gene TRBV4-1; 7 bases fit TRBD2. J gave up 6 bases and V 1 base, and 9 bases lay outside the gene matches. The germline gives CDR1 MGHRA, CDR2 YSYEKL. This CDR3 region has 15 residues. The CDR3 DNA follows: TGCGCCAGCAGCCAAGTTACCGGGAGGTCCGCCGAGCAGTACTTC. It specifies CASSQVTGRSAEQYF.

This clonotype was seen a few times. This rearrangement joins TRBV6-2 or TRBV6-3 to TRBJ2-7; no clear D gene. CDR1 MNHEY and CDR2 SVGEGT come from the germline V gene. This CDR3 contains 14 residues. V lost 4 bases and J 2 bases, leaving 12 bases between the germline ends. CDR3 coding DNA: TGTGCCAGCAGTTCGAACAGTTGGGCCTACGAGCAGTACTTC. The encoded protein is CASSSNSWAYEQYF.

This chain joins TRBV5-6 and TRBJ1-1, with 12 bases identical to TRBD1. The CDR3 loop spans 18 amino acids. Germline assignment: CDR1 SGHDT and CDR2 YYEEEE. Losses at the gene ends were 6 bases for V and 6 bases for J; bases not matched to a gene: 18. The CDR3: CASNLDRGTGGLRAEAFF. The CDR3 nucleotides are TGTGCCAGCAACCTCGACCGTGGGACAGGGGGCCTGAGGGCTGAAGCTTTCTTT.

CDR3 protein: CASRLSGGASDTQYF. In DNA form, the CDR3 reads TGTGCCAGCAGGTTAAGCGGGGGCGCCTCAGATACGCAGTATTTT. The chain is built from TRBV6-2 or TRBV6-3 and TRBJ2-3, with 8 bases that match TRBD2. The junction had 9 bases not matched to a gene; V was cut back by 6 bases and J by 4 bases. The CDR3 has 15 residues. CDR1 is MNHEY, CDR2 SVGEGT, per germline.

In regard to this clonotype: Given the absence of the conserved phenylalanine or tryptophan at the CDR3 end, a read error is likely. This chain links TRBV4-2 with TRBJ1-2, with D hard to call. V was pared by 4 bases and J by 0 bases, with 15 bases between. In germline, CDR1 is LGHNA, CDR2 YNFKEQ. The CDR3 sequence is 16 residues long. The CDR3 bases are TGTGCCAGCAGCCCCTCCGGAGAGGACGCTAACTATGGCTACACCCTC. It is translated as CASSPSGEDANYGYTL.

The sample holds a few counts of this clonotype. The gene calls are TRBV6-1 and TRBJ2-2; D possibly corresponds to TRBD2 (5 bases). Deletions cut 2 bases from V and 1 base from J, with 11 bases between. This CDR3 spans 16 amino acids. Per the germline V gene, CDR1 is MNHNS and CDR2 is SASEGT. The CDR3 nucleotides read TGTGCCAGCAGTGAAAACCTCCGGGGGAACACCGGGGAGCTGTTTTTT. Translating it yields CASSENLRGNTGELFF.

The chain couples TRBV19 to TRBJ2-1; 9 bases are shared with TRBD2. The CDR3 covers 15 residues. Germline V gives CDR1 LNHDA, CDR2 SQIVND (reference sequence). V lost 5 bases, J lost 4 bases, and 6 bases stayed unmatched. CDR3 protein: CASSVIAGVYNEQFF. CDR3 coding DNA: TGTGCCAGTAGTGTTATAGCGGGAGTTTACAATGAGCAGTTCTTC.

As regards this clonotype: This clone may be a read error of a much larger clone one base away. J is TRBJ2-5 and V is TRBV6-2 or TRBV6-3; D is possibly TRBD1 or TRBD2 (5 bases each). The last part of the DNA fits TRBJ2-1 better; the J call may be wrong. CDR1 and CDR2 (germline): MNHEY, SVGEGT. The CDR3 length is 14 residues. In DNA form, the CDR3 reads TGTGCCAGCAGTACCACTAGGGGATACAATGAGCAGTTCTTC. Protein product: CASSTTRGYNEQFF.

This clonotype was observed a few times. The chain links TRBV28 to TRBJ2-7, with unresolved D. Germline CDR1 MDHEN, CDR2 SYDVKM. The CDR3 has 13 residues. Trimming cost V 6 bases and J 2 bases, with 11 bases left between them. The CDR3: CASRWRWAYEQYF. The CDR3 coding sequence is TGTGCCAGCAGATGGCGTTGGGCCTACGAGCAGTACTTC.

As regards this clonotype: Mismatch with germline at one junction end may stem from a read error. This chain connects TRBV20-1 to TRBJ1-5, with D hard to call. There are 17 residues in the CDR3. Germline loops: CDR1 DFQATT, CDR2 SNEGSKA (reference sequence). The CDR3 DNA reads TGCAGTCCTAGAGATCTTGAAAGGGCAACCATTCATCAGCCCCAGCATTTT. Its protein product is CSPRDLERATIHQPQHF.

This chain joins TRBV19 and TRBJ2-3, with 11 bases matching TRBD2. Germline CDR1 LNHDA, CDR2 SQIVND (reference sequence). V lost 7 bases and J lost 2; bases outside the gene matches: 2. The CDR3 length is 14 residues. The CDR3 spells CASMGLAATDTQYF. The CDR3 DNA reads TGTGCCAGTATGGGACTAGCGGCCACAGATACGCAGTATTTT.

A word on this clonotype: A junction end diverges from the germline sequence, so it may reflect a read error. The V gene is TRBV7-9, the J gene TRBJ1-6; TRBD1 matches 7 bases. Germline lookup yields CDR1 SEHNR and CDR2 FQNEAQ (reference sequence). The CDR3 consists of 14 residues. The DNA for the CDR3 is TGTGCCAGCAGCTTGACAGGGTTTAATTCACACCTCCACTTT. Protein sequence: CASSLTGFNSHLHF.

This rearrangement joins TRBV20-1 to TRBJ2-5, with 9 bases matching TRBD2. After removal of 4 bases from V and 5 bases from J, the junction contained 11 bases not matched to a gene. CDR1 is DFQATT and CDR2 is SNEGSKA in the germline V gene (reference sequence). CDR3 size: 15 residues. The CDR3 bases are TGCAGTGCTACTAATCGGGCGGGAGGGCAGGAGACCCAGTACTTC. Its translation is CSATNRAGGQETQYF.

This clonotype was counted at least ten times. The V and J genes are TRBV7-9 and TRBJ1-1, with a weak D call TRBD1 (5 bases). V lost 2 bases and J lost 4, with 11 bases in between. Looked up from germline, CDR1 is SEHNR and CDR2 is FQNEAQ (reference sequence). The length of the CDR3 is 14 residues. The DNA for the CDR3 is TGTGCCAGCAGCTTATACAATACAGGCACTGAAGCTTTCTTT. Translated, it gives CASSLYNTGTEAFF.

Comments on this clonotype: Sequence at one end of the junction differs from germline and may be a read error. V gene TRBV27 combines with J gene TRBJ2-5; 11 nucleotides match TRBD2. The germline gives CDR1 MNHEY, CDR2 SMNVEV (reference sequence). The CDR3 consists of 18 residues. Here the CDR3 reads CASSPPPSGRPEKETPYF. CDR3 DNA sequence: TGTGCCAGCAGTCCGCCCCCTAGCGGGAGGCCTGAAAAAGAGACCCCGTACTTC.

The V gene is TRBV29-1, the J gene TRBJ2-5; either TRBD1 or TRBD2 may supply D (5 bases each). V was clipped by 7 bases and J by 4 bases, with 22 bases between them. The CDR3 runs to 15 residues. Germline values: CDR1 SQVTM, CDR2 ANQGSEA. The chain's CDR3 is CSDPGGQGGVETQYF. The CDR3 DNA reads TGCAGCGACCCGGGCGGGCAGGGTGGAGTAGAGACCCAGTACTTC.

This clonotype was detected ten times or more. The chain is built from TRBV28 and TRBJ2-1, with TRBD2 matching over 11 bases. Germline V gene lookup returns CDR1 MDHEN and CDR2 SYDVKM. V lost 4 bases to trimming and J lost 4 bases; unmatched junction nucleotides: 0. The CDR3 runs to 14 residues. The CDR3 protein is CASSSSGGYNEQFF. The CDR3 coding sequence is TGTGCCAGCAGTTCTAGCGGGGGGTACAATGAGCAGTTCTTC.

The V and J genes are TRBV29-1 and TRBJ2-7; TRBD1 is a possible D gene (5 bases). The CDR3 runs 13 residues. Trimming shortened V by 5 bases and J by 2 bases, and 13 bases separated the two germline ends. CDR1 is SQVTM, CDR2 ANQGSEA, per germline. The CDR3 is CSVRGTPAYEQYF. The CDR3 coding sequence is TGCAGCGTTAGGGGCACACCAGCCTACGAGCAGTACTTC.

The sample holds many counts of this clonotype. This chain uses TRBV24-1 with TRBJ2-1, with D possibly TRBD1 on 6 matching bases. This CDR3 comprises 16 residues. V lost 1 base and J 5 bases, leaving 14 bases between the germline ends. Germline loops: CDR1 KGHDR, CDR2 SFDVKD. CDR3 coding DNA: TGTGCCACCAGTGATTTAGGCTCACAGGGTCACAATGAGCAGTTCTTC. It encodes CATSDLGSQGHNEQFF.

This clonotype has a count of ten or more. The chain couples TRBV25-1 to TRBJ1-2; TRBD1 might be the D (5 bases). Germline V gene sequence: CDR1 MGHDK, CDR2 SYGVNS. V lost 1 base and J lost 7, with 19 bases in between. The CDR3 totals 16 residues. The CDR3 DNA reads TGTGCCAGCAGTGAATTTGGAGGGGCCCCAATCGGTGGCTACACCTTC. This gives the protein CASSEFGGAPIGGYTF.